This T cell receptor (beta chain) was identified during a study of blood T cell repertoires in COVID-19 (dated by TCRdb to about 2020). Regarding the research as a whole: Recovered participants in ImmuneRACE Cohort 3 were defined as having two consecutive negative NP/OP PCR tests, clearance from a healthcare professional, or resolution of symptoms. Samples covering the acute and convalescent phases of COVID-19 were provided by collaborators in the United States, Italy and Spain. Deeply sampled blood TCRbeta repertoires from subjects exposed to, actively infected with, or recovered from COVID-19 were included in the dataset. A de-identified subject ID, COVID-19 status, age in years and sex were almost always included in the sample metadata. The prospective study material was composed of cDNA or gDNA derived from T cells, B-cell-depleted T cells, or PBMCs. Samples came from the ongoing ImmuneRACE study (first 160 participants) plus 1,254 subjects from 6 global collaborators. HLA class I and class II types, where available, came from metadata supplied by the sample provider rather than from assay-based typing. The repertoires were made available in a free public database intended to serve as a resource for research on the immune response to SARS-CoV-2.

Enrolling through a virtual design, the prospective study's participants ranged in age from roughly 18 to 100 years and lived across about two dozen United States geographic areas. In the prospective study, participants were assigned to cohorts based on the clinical history participants reported in a screening survey and a study questionnaire. Each participant in the prospective study had whole blood, serum and a nasopharyngeal or oropharyngeal swab collected by mobile phlebotomists. Over a roughly two-month period, participants in the prospective study had the option of providing additional blood draws and questionnaires. Before DNA extraction, prospective study blood samples were shipped either frozen or at room temperature. TCRbeta CDR3 regions were amplified from genomic DNA by means of the immunoSEQ Assay, a bias-controlled multiplex PCR. The original pipeline was this. The number of nucleated cells in each sample was estimated by amplification of reference gene primers within the assay. To quantify the absolute abundance of each unique TCRbeta CDR3 rearrangement, sequence reads were collapsed and filtered. For each sample, productive Simpson clonality was calculated as the square root of Simpson's diversity index over productive rearrangements. TCRdb obtained this table from immuneACCESS and retained in-frame rearrangements with V and J assigned. These tables miss some clones; where compared with another copy, unresolved V genes account for less than half of the shortfall, and the remainder is unexplained. Clone size and the V and J calls come from that table; the DNA yielded D and trimming. The sample records under 150,000 clones, under 90% of which are singletons. About 4% of the sample lies in the top ten.

With respect to this clone: It has no known antigen specificity. No much larger clone is present one base from it, and per-base qualities are unavailable.

The CDR3, from cysteine to phenylalanine, totals 16 residues. CDR3 DNA is the only sequence kept; it has 48 bases, read in frame from the first base. CDR1 and CDR2 are drawn from the germline V gene: ENHRY, SYGVKD. From V the trimming removes 4 bases and from J it removes 6 bases, while the gene matches leave 6 bases of the junction unaccounted for. What the work shows at the level of the full study, not this receptor alone: Clinical and demographic metadata were provided uncurated, with the amount varying by source and participant.

This TCR came from a man in his forties or fifties in a cohort exposed to, infected with or recovered from COVID-19 (not recorded which). The rearrangement joined TRBV10-3 to TRBJ1-4, with 12 junctional bases fitting TRBD1. The sequenced sample was PBMCs or T cells enriched from blood (not recorded which). CDR3 region: CAISGGDRGRDEKLFF. The nucleotide sequence is TGTGCCATCAGTGGCGGGGACAGGGGGCGGGATGAAAAACTGTTTTTT.